This T cell receptor (beta chain) was observed in a study of blood T cell repertoires in COVID-19. Seattle patients were enrolled during active infection and followed longitudinally. Clones were read by immunoSEQ multiplex PCR, and TCRdb kept only the in-frame ones, dropping some. The repertoire holds more than 300,000 clones, with approximately 89% as singletons. The CDR3 consists of 15 residues. The V and J ends lost 7 bases and 0 bases respectively, with 13 bases between them. CDR1 is SNHLY, CDR2 FYNNEI, per germline. V usage is TRBV2 and J usage is TRBJ2-1, with D possibly being TRBD1 (6 bases). The sample consisted of peripheral blood. The sequence derives from a woman under 40 with COVID-19, enrolled during active disease. The DNA for the CDR3 is TGTGCCAGCAAACGACAGGAAAGCTCCTACAATGAGCAGTTCTTC. The encoded protein is CASKRQESSYNEQFF.